This entry lists 2 T cell receptor beta chains sequenced from one sample in a study of T cell changes during pregnancy in multiple sclerosis. Sequenced by immunoSEQ multiplex PCR; TCRdb stores in-frame clones only, minus some. The sample records tens of thousands of clones, roughly 92% being singletons. The specimen was CD4+ T cells from peripheral blood mononuclear cells, collected in the first trimester of pregnancy. The receptor source for this set is a female donor with multiple sclerosis, enrolled in a pregnancy study.

This chain links TRBV19 with TRBJ2-6; 12 bases agree with TRBD1. The CDR3 contains 17 residues. J was trimmed by 1 base and V by 4 bases; bases with no gene match: 2. Germline V gene sequence: CDR1 LNHDA, CDR2 SQIVND (reference sequence). CDR3 sequence: CASSRGQGASGANVLTF. As DNA, the CDR3 is TGTGCCAGTAGTAGGGGACAGGGGGCGTCTGGGGCCAACGTCCTGACTTTC.

The genes are TRBV28 and TRBJ2-7; 7 bases map to TRBD1. V shed 6 bases and J 3 bases; nucleotides not matched to a gene: 8. The length of the CDR3 is 14 residues. CDR1 is MDHEN and CDR2 is SYDVKM in the germline V gene. The CDR3 coding sequence is TGTGCCAGCAGGCGTAGGGGGCTTATCTACGAGCAGTACTTC. It is translated as CASRRRGLIYEQYF.